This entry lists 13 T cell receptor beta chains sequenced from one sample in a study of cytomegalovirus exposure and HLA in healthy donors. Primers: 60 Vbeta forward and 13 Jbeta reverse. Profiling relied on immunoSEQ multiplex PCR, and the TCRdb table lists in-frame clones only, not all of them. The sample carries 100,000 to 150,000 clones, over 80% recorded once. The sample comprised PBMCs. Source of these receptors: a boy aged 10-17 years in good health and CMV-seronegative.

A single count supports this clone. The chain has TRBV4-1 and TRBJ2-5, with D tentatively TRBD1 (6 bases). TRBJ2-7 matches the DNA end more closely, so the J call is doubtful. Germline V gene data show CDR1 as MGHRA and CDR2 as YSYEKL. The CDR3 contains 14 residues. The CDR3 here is CASSHSTGIDEQYF. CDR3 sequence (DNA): TGCGCCAGCAGCCACTCCACAGGGATCGACGAGCAGTACTTC.

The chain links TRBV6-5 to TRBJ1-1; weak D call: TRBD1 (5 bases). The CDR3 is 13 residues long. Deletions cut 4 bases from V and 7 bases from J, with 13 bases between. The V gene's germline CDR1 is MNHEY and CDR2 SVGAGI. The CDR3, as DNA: TGTGCCAGCAGTTCGCCACGGGGGGTTGAAGCTTTCTTT. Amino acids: CASSSPRGVEAFF.

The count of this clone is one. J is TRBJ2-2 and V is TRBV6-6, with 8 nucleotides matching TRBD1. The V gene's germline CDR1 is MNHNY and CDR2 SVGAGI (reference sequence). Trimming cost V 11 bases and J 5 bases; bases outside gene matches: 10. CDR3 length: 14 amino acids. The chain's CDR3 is CAGTTGAATGELFF. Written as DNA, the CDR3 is TGTGCCGGGACGACAGGGGCGGCTACCGGGGAGCTGTTTTTT.

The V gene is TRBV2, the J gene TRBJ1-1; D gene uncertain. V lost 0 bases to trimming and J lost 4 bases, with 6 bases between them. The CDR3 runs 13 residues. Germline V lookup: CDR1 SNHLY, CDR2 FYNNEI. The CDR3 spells CASSEAPGTEAFF. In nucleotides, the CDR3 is TGTGCCAGCAGTGAAGCGCCCGGCACTGAAGCTTTCTTT.

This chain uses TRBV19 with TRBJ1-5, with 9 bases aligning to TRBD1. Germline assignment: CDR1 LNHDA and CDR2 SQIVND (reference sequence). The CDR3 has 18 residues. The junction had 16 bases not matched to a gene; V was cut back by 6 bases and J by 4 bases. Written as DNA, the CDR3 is TGTGCCAGTAGCCTTACATCCGGGACAGGGTGGCCAAATCAGCCCCAGCATTTT. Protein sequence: CASSLTSGTGWPNQPQHF.

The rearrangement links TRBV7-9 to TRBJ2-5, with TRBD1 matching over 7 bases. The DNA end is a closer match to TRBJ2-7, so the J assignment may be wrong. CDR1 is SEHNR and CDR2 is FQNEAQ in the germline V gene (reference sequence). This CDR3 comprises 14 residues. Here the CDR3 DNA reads TGTGCCAGCAGCCTGGGCAGGGGGAGTGACGAGCAGTACTTC. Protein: CASSLGRGSDEQYF.

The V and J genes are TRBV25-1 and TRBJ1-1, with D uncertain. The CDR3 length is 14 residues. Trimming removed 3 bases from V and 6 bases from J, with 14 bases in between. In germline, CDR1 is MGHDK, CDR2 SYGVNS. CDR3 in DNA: TGTGCCAGCAGTGACGGGCGGGCCATCTCTGAAGCTTTCTTT. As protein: CASSDGRAISEAFF.

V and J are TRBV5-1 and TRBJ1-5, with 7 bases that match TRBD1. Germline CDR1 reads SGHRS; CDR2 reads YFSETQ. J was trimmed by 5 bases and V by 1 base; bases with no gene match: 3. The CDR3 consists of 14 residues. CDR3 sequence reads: CASSLSGGDQPQHF. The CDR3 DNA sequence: TGCGCCAGCAGCTTGTCAGGGGGTGATCAGCCCCAGCATTTT.

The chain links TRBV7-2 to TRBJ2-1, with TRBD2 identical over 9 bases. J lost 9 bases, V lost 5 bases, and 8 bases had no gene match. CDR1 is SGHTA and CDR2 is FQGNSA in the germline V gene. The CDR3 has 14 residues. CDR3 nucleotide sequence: TGTGCCAGCAGCACCGGGACTAGCCCTCTTGAGCAGTTCTTC. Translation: CASSTGTSPLEQFF.

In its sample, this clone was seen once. The CDR3 spells CASSGDREDTEAFF. The CDR3 nucleotides are TGTGCCAGCAGTGGGGACAGGGAAGACACTGAAGCTTTCTTT. The chain uses TRBV2 and TRBJ1-1; TRBD1 matches at 9 bases. Germline CDR1 reads SNHLY; CDR2 reads FYNNEI. This CDR3 is built from 14 residues. The junction had 3 bases not matched to a gene; V was cut back by 4 bases and J by 3 bases.

In DNA form, the CDR3 reads TGTGCCAGCAGACCGCAGGGAATCAATCAGCCCCAGCATTTT. Its protein is CASRPQGINQPQHF. The chain recombines TRBV27 with TRBJ1-5; the D gene is possibly TRBD1 (5 bases). The CDR3 is 14 amino acids. The germline V and J ends were trimmed by 6 bases and 3 bases, with 12 bases remaining between them. CDR1 is MNHEY, CDR2 SMNVEV, per germline (reference sequence).

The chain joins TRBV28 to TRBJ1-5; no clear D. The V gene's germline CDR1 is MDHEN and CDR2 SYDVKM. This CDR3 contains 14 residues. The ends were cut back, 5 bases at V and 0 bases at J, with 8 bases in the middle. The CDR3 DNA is TGTGCCAGCAGTGACGGACTTAGCAATCAGCCCCAGCATTTT. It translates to CASSDGLSNQPQHF.

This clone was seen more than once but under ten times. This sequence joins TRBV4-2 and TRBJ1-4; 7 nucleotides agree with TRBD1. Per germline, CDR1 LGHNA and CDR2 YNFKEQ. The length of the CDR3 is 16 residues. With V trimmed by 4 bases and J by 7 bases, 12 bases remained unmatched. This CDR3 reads CASSPDRSSRGEKLFF. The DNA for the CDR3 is TGTGCCAGCAGCCCGGACAGGTCTAGTAGGGGTGAAAAACTGTTTTTT.